This passage covers 32 T cell receptor beta chains from one sample sequenced in a study of cytomegalovirus exposure and HLA in healthy donors. Primers for the PCR totalled 60 Vbeta and 13 Jbeta. TCRdb keeps only in-frame clones here, not all; method: immunoSEQ multiplex PCR. The sample has about 170,000 clones; around 81% are singletons. Material for sequencing was PBMCs. The receptors were sampled from a woman aged 25-40 years in good health and CMV-seropositive.

The rearrangement links TRBV7-2 to TRBJ2-3, with D possibly being TRBD2 (6 bases). Germline values: CDR1 SGHTA, CDR2 FQGNSA. The V end was cut by 1 base, the J end by 5 bases, with 10 bases between. The CDR3 covers 14 residues. CDR3 region: CASSLDGSGDTQYF. The CDR3 DNA follows: TGTGCCAGCAGCTTAGACGGGAGTGGAGATACGCAGTATTTT. The full variable domain, rest sourced from reference TRBV7-2 and TRBJ2-3, is GAGVSQSPSNKVTEKGKDVELRCDPISGHTALYWYRQSLGQGLEFLIYFQGNSAPDKSGLPSDRFSAERTGGSVSTLTIQRTQQEDSAVYLCASSLDGSGDTQYFGPGTRLTVL.

The chain combines TRBV9 with TRBJ2-7; TRBD1 matches 7 bases. Per the germline V gene, CDR1 is SGDLS and CDR2 is YYNGEE. The V and J ends lost 1 base and 3 bases, in that order; junction bases with no gene match: 7. This CDR3 is 15 amino acids long. For the CDR3, the DNA is TGTGCCAGCAGCGTAAGGGGGCTTGGGGACTACGAGCAGTACTTC. It codes for CASSVRGLGDYEQYF.

The chain recombines TRBV7-6 with TRBJ2-7; D remains ambiguous. CDR1 is SGHVS and CDR2 is FNYEAQ in the germline V gene. V was shortened by 1 base and J by 6 bases, with 16 bases between the two germline ends. The CDR3 is made up of 15 amino acids. DNA of the CDR3: TGTGCCAGCAGCTTAGAGCCTAGTCCAATTGCCGAGCAGTACTTC. It translates to CASSLEPSPIAEQYF.

A single count supports this clone. The chain has TRBV9 and TRBJ1-1; D gene uncertain. V lost 5 bases to trimming and J lost 0 bases, with 8 bases between them. CDR1 SGDLS and CDR2 YYNGEE come from the germline V gene. This CDR3 is 13 amino acids long. CDR3 sequence (DNA): TGTGCCAGCAGTGCGCTCATGAACACTGAAGCTTTCTTT. Amino acids: CASSALMNTEAFF.

The CDR3 is CASSGNRAGANVLTF. The CDR3 nucleotides read TGTGCCAGCAGTGGGAACAGGGCTGGGGCCAACGTCCTGACTTTC. The genes are TRBV2 and TRBJ2-6, with D possibly TRBD1 on 6 matching bases. CDR1 and CDR2 from the germline V gene are SNHLY and FYNNEI. Trimming shortened V by 4 bases and J by 2 bases, and 9 bases separated the two germline ends. There are 15 residues in the CDR3.

The CDR3 loop is CASTSGSADTQYF. As DNA, the CDR3 is TGTGCCAGTACTAGCGGGAGTGCAGATACGCAGTATTTT. The genes are TRBV19 and TRBJ2-3, with 10 bases matching TRBD2. Per the germline V gene, CDR1 is LNHDA and CDR2 is SQIVND (reference sequence). V dropped 7 bases and J dropped 4; count of bases not matched to a gene: 2. The CDR3 contains 13 residues.

This chain links TRBV30 with TRBJ2-5; the D gene is possibly TRBD2 (6 bases). The CDR3 totals 15 residues. Trimming removed 5 bases from V and 3 bases from J, with 19 bases in between. CDR1 is GTSNPN, CDR2 SVGIG, per germline (reference sequence). The CDR3 nucleotides are TGTGCCTGGGGGCTTGGAGGAGGGTGGGAAGAGACCCAGTACTTC. Translating it yields CAWGLGGGWEETQYF.

This rearrangement joins TRBV27 to TRBJ1-2; 9 nucleotides align to TRBD1. The V gene's germline CDR1 is MNHEY and CDR2 SMNVEV (reference sequence). The V gene end was trimmed by 5 bases and the J gene end by 2 bases; junction bases not matched to a gene: 6. The CDR3 covers 15 residues. The CDR3 nucleotides are TGTGCCAGCAGTCCTGGACAGGGGAGGAACTATGGCTACACCTTC. Amino acid sequence: CASSPGQGRNYGYTF.

The chain employs TRBV18 and TRBJ1-3, with 7 bases matching TRBD1. Germline CDR1 is KGHSH and CDR2 is LQKENI. The CDR3 totals 13 residues. The V and J ends lost 9 bases and 2 bases, in that order; junction bases with no gene match: 4. CDR3 in amino acids: CASTRGTGNTIYF. Here the CDR3 DNA reads TGTGCCAGTACCAGGGGGACTGGAAACACCATATATTTT.

The chain employs TRBV7-9 and TRBJ2-1; D might be TRBD1 (6 bases). V gave up 7 bases and J gave up 10 bases, with 17 bases separating them. The CDR3 runs to 13 residues. CDR1 and CDR2 from the germline V gene are SEHNR and FQNEAQ (reference sequence). In nucleotides, the CDR3 is TGTGCCAGCAAACCAGGCAGGGGAGAAGAGCAGTTCTTC. Its protein is CASKPGRGEEQFF.

The V and J genes are TRBV7-2 and TRBJ1-5; D may be TRBD1 (5 bases). Trimming took 4 bases from V and 4 from J, leaving 14 bases between them. Looked up from germline, CDR1 is SGHTA and CDR2 is FQGNSA. CDR3 size: 15 residues. The CDR3 DNA sequence: TGTGCCAGCAGCTCACTTACAGGAACAAATCAGCCCCAGCATTTT. Translated: CASSSLTGTNQPQHF.

The J gene is TRBJ2-1, the V gene TRBV7-2; D not resolved. This CDR3 has 15 amino acids. Germline CDR1 SGHTA, CDR2 FQGNSA. V lost 7 bases and J lost 0, with 13 bases in between. In DNA form, the CDR3 reads TGTGCCAGCACCCTGACACTGTTCTCCTACAATGAGCAGTTCTTC. Its protein product is CASTLTLFSYNEQFF. The full variable domain, completed using reference TRBV7-2 and TRBJ2-1, is GAGVSQSPSNKVTEKGKDVELRCDPISGHTALYWYRQSLGQGLEFLIYFQGNSAPDKSGLPSDRFSAERTGGSVSTLTIQRTQQEDSAVYLCASTLTLFSYNEQFFGPGTRLTVL.

V gene TRBV4-3 combines with J gene TRBJ2-5, with 9 bases lining up with TRBD2. CDR3 length: 17 residues. With 1 base clipped from V and 5 bases from J, the junction kept 11 bases outside the gene matches. Germline V gives CDR1 LGHNA, CDR2 YSLEER. CDR3 nucleotide sequence: TGCGCCAGCAGCCAAGGGGCTGGCGGGGGGGCGGGTGAGACCCAGTACTTC. It is translated as CASSQGAGGGAGETQYF.

This rearrangement joins TRBV18 to TRBJ2-7; TRBD1 matches at 7 bases. The CDR3 runs 14 residues. Germline-derived CDR1 and CDR2 are KGHSH and LQKENI. The ends lost 5 bases at V and 3 bases at J; junction bases unmatched: 7. The CDR3 protein is CASSYRGGGYEQYF. CDR3 sequence (DNA): TGTGCCAGCTCATACAGAGGGGGCGGCTACGAGCAGTACTTC.

The V and J genes are TRBV7-2 and TRBJ2-7, with 9 bases matching TRBD1. Germline V gene sequence: CDR1 SGHTA, CDR2 FQGNSA. With 4 bases clipped from V and 6 bases from J, the junction kept 7 bases outside the gene matches. The CDR3 is 14 residues long. The CDR3 coding sequence is TGTGCCAGCAGCTCCTTTACAGGGGGCGCCGAGCAGTACTTC. Its protein product is CASSSFTGGAEQYF.

This rearrangement joins TRBV11-2 to TRBJ2-1, with no clear D. This CDR3 has 13 residues. Germline-derived CDR1 and CDR2 are SGHAT and FQNNGV. V was clipped by 1 base and J by 8 bases, with 9 bases between them. The CDR3 bases are TGTGCCAGCAGCTTAGTTGGAGACGATGAGCAGTTCTTC. Translated: CASSLVGDDEQFF. The complete variable domain, with remaining parts taken from reference TRBV11-2 and TRBJ2-1, reads EAGVAQSPRYKIIEKRQSVAFWCNPISGHATLYWYQQILGQGPKLLIQFQNNGVVDDSQLPKDRFSAERLKGVDSTLKIQPAKLEDSAVYLCASSLVGDDEQFFGPGTRLTVL.

The CDR3, as DNA: TGTGCCTGGAGTGTGCTTAGTAGCTACACCTTC. Protein sequence: CAWSVLSSYTF. The chain carries TRBV30 and TRBJ1-2; D unclear. There are 11 residues in the CDR3. The V end lost 0 bases, the J end lost 9 bases, and 8 bases lay between the germline ends. Germline V gives CDR1 GTSNPN, CDR2 SVGIG (reference sequence).

V usage is TRBV28 and J usage is TRBJ2-1, with 10 positions matching TRBD2. The CDR3 runs 14 residues. CDR1 and CDR2 from the germline V gene are MDHEN and SYDVKM. The junction had 4 bases not matched to a gene; V was cut back by 8 bases and J by 3 bases. The CDR3: CASLSGGVYNEQFF. CDR3 DNA sequence: TGTGCCAGCTTAAGCGGGGGGGTCTACAATGAGCAGTTCTTC.

In this sample, this clone turned up once. The chain recombines TRBV28 with TRBJ2-3; 7 positions agree with TRBD2. The CDR3 covers 15 residues. The germline CDR1 and CDR2 sequences are MDHEN and SYDVKM. The V gene end was trimmed by 6 bases and the J gene end by 0 bases; junction bases not matched to a gene: 6. The CDR3 loop is CASSLSGPSTDTQYF. The CDR3 DNA follows: TGTGCCAGCAGCCTTAGCGGGCCTAGCACAGATACGCAGTATTTT.

The chain couples TRBV19 to TRBJ1-5; D is possibly TRBD1 (6 bases). V lost 10 bases and J 0 bases, leaving 10 bases between the germline ends. The CDR3 runs 13 residues. Germline CDR1 and CDR2: LNHDA and SQIVND (reference sequence). The chain's CDR3 is CATQDSSNQPQHF. The CDR3 DNA sequence: TGTGCCACCCAGGACAGTAGCAATCAGCCCCAGCATTTT. Using reference TRBV19 and TRBJ1-5 for the parts outside the CDR3, the full variable domain is DGGITQSPKYLFRKEGQNVTLSCEQNLNHDAMYWYRQDPGQGLRLIYYSQIVNDFQKGDIAEGYSVSREKKESFPLTVTSAQKNPTAFYLCATQDSSNQPQHFGDGTRLSIL.

The J gene is TRBJ2-7, the V gene TRBV19; the match to TRBD1 covers 9 bases. Germline CDR1 is LNHDA and CDR2 is SQIVND (reference sequence). V shed 6 bases, J shed 7 bases, and the junction held 10 bases outside the gene matches. The CDR3 is 14 residues long. CDR3 nucleotide sequence: TGTGCCAGTAGCGAAAAACAGGGGGCGGCTGAGCAGTACTTC. As protein: CASSEKQGAAEQYF.

This sequence joins TRBV11-2 and TRBJ1-4; 7 positions agree with TRBD1. Germline-derived CDR1 and CDR2 are SGHAT and FQNNGV. Germline trimming cut 5 bases from V and 4 bases from J; bases unmatched to any gene: 7. The CDR3 extends over 15 amino acids. The DNA of the CDR3 is TGTGCCAGCAGCGTCGGAGCAGGGGGTAATGAAAAACTGTTTTTT. Protein product: CASSVGAGGNEKLFF.

This clone was counted a few times. V gene TRBV4-1 combines with J gene TRBJ1-2; the D gene is possibly TRBD1 (6 bases). Trimming left V 4 bases short and J 8 bases short, with 23 bases between. Looked up from germline, CDR1 is MGHRA and CDR2 is YSYEKL. The CDR3 is 16 amino acids. The CDR3 reads CASSPLGRGEVGGYTF. As DNA, the CDR3 is TGCGCCAGCAGCCCCCTAGGCAGGGGTGAAGTGGGAGGCTACACCTTC.

The gene calls are TRBV7-9 and TRBJ2-1; 10 positions agree with TRBD1. Germline values: CDR1 SEHNR, CDR2 FQNEAQ (reference sequence). With V trimmed by 1 base and J by 9 bases, 15 bases remained unmatched. CDR3 length: 18 residues. This chain's CDR3 is CASSLVRVGDRGYTEQFF. The CDR3 DNA reads TGTGCCAGCAGCTTAGTGAGGGTAGGGGACAGGGGTTATACTGAGCAGTTCTTC.

The gene calls are TRBV28 and TRBJ1-6; maybe TRBD1 (6 bases). Germline V gives CDR1 MDHEN, CDR2 SYDVKM. CDR3 length equals 17 residues. Trimming took 1 base from V and 9 from J, leaving 19 bases between them. In nucleotides, the CDR3 is TGTGCCAGCAGTTTATCCGGGGGAGGGGGGACGGGTTCACCCCTCCACTTT. Translating it yields CASSLSGGGGTGSPLHF. The variable domain in full, completed from reference TRBV28 and TRBJ1-6, reads DVKVTQSSRYLVKRTGEKVFLECVQDMDHENMFWYRQDPGLGLRLIYFSYDVKMKEKGDIPEGYSVSREKKERFSLILESASTNQTSMYLCASSLSGGGGTGSPLHFGNGTRLTVT.

V usage is TRBV6-4 and J usage is TRBJ2-1, with 9 bases identical to TRBD2. The CDR3 runs to 15 residues. CDR1 and CDR2 from the germline V gene are MRHNA and SNTAGT. Trimming took 5 bases from V and 7 from J; bases not matched to a gene: 9. The CDR3 is CASSSTSGPGNEQFF. The CDR3 region has the DNA TGTGCCAGCAGTAGCACTAGCGGGCCGGGGAATGAGCAGTTCTTC.

The genes are TRBV2 and TRBJ1-6; D remains ambiguous. The CDR3 consists of 12 residues. The germline V gene encodes CDR1 SNHLY and CDR2 FYNNEI. Trimming removed 3 bases from V and 7 bases from J, with 4 bases in between. The CDR3 bases are TGTGCCAGCAGTGAGACAAATTCACCCCTCCACTTT. Translated: CASSETNSPLHF.

V is TRBV5-4 and J is TRBJ1-1; D remains ambiguous. CDR1 is SGHNT, CDR2 YYREEE, per germline (reference sequence). The germline V and J ends were trimmed by 0 bases and 4 bases, with 10 bases remaining between them. The length of the CDR3 is 14 residues. The CDR3 region is CASSLGSGITEAFF. Here the CDR3 DNA reads TGTGCCAGCAGCTTGGGTTCAGGTATCACTGAAGCTTTCTTT.

CDR3 region: CASSFTGVGANVLTF. In DNA form, the CDR3 reads TGTGCCAGCAGTTTTACAGGGGTTGGGGCCAACGTCCTGACTTTC. The rearrangement joins TRBV28 to TRBJ2-6; 7 nucleotides agree with TRBD1. Trimming at V came to 3 bases and at J to 3 bases, leaving 2 bases not matched to a gene. The CDR3 is 15 amino acids. CDR1 is MDHEN and CDR2 is SYDVKM in the germline V gene.

The chain couples TRBV29-1 to TRBJ2-3; TRBD2 aligns across 11 bases. J lost 2 bases, V lost 3 bases, and 4 bases had no gene match. Germline CDR1 and CDR2: SQVTM and ANQGSEA. The CDR3 has 15 residues. The CDR3 here is CSVDGTSGHTDTQYF. CDR3 nucleotides: TGCAGCGTTGACGGGACTAGCGGCCACACAGATACGCAGTATTTT.

V usage is TRBV9 and J usage is TRBJ1-4; TRBD1 aligns across 7 bases. The CDR3 runs to 15 residues. V shed 3 bases, J shed 0 bases, and the junction held 2 bases outside the gene matches. Germline CDR1 is SGDLS and CDR2 is YYNGEE. This CDR3 is CASSEGTATNEKLFF. The CDR3 nucleotides read TGTGCCAGCAGCGAGGGGACAGCAACTAATGAAAAACTGTTTTTT.

The chain has TRBV7-9 and TRBJ2-1; D is uncertain. Looked up from germline, CDR1 is SEHNR and CDR2 is FQNEAQ (reference sequence). The V end lost 2 bases, the J end lost 14 bases, and 16 bases lay between the germline ends. The CDR3 runs to 13 residues. In nucleotides, the CDR3 is TGTGCCAGCAGCTTACACTCCGCCACCGAGGAGTTCTTC. This codes for CASSLHSATEEFF.